These 14 T cell receptor beta chains came from one sample sequenced in a study of beta chain features in type 1 diabetes. Expressed TCRB transcripts were sequenced after all isolated RNA was converted to cDNA. Data came from immunoSEQ multiplex PCR; TCRdb stores just in-frame clones and leaves some out. Found here are almost 350,000 clones, 20% of them singletons; the top ten hold roughly 0.045%. Sequencing was done on a sample of naive CD4+ T cells from blood. The receptors come from a woman between 18 and 30 years old in good health.

The V gene is TRBV29-1, the J gene TRBJ2-2, with D unclear. The germline V and J ends were trimmed by 6 bases and 4 bases, with 3 bases remaining between them. The CDR3 spans 10 residues. Germline V gene sequence: CDR1 SQVTM, CDR2 ANQGSEA. CDR3 residues: CSVRTGELFF. The CDR3 bases are TGCAGCGTCCGCACCGGGGAGCTGTTTTTT.

The chain combines TRBV21-1 with TRBJ2-7; the DNA was not compared with TRBD2, the D call given in the table. TRBV21-1 is a pseudogene. This CDR3 is built from 16 residues. CDR3 residues: CASSVDRTSGTYEQYF. CDR3 in DNA: TGTGCCAGCAGCGTTGACAGGACTAGCGGGACCTACGAGCAGTACTTC.

V usage is TRBV7-2 and J usage is TRBJ2-1; unclear D gene. V was pared by 1 base and J by 0 bases, with 10 bases between. The CDR3 has 16 residues. Germline lookup yields CDR1 SGHTA and CDR2 FQGNSA. CDR3 loop: CASSLGGFSSYNEQFF. The CDR3 DNA follows: TGTGCCAGCAGCTTAGGCGGATTCAGCTCCTACAATGAGCAGTTCTTC.

In this sample, this clone turned up a few times. The chain recombines TRBV7-2 with TRBJ2-3; no firm D call. Per the germline V gene, CDR1 is SGHTA and CDR2 is FQGNSA. CDR3 length equals 13 residues. V gave up 5 bases and J gave up 5 bases, with 11 bases separating them. CDR3 amino acids: CASSPRPGDTQYF. The CDR3 DNA reads TGTGCCAGCAGCCCCCGACCGGGAGATACGCAGTATTTT.

This chain joins TRBV4-1 and TRBJ2-5; possible D gene TRBD2, 6 bases. Between the trimmed V and J ends, which lost 11 bases and 5 bases, there was a span of 21 bases. CDR1 is MGHRA, CDR2 YSYEKL, per germline. The CDR3 runs 14 residues. CDR3: CAAPKKEGGETQYF. DNA of the CDR3: TGCGCCGCACCAAAAAAGGAGGGTGGCGAGACCCAGTACTTC.

A few counts support this clone. The chain links TRBV29-1 to TRBJ2-2; D remains ambiguous. The germline V gene encodes CDR1 SQVTM and CDR2 ANQGSEA. This CDR3 region has 15 residues. V was pared by 4 bases and J by 3 bases, with 15 bases between. CDR3 nucleotides: TGCAGCGTTGGAGCACGTAGGAGAGACACCGGGGAGCTGTTTTTT. Translation gives CSVGARRRDTGELFF.

V is TRBV9 and J is TRBJ2-3, with unresolved D. The V end lost 0 bases, the J end lost 6 bases, and 14 bases lay between the germline ends. The CDR3 consists of 15 residues. Looked up from germline, CDR1 is SGDLS and CDR2 is YYNGEE. The CDR3 loop reads CASSVVSMSVDTQYF. CDR3 DNA sequence: TGTGCCAGCAGCGTAGTGTCGATGTCGGTGGATACGCAGTATTTT.

This clone has a handful of counts. The chain uses TRBV7-9 and TRBJ1-1, with D maybe TRBD1 (6 bases). The germline V and J ends were trimmed by 7 bases and 1 base, with 16 bases remaining between them. CDR1 and CDR2 (germline): SEHNR, FQNEAQ (reference sequence). The CDR3 is 15 residues long. The CDR3, as DNA: TGTGCCAGCATCGAACAGGGAACCTCGAACACTGAAGCTTTCTTT. Protein product: CASIEQGTSNTEAFF.

This clone was detected a few times. V is TRBV7-2 and J is TRBJ1-4; D perhaps matches TRBD1 (5 bases). V was clipped by 2 bases and J by 7 bases, with 8 bases between them. Per germline, CDR1 SGHTA and CDR2 FQGNSA. This CDR3 spans 13 amino acids. The CDR3 sequence is CASSLTGAEKLFF. As DNA, the CDR3 is TGTGCCAGCAGCTTAACTGGGGCTGAAAAACTGTTTTTT.

CDR3 nucleotide sequence: TGCGCCAGCAGCCCGCTAGGCAGCGGGGCGCTGACACACTACGAGCAGTACTTC. Translated: CASSPLGSGALTHYEQYF. V and J are TRBV4-1 and TRBJ2-7; 7 bases fit TRBD2. V lost 4 bases and J lost 3; bases outside the gene matches: 18. The CDR3 runs to 18 residues. Germline loops: CDR1 MGHRA, CDR2 YSYEKL.

This chain uses TRBV5-6 with TRBJ1-1; 7 bases are a match to TRBD1. With V trimmed by 2 bases and J by 3 bases, 4 bases remained unmatched. This CDR3 contains 14 residues. The V gene's germline CDR1 is SGHDT and CDR2 YYEEEE. CDR3 region: CASSFARGYTEAFF. CDR3 bases: TGTGCCAGCAGCTTTGCCAGGGGGTACACTGAAGCTTTCTTT.

V usage is TRBV6-1 and J usage is TRBJ1-5; 7 bases are shared with TRBD1. Germline V gene data show CDR1 as MNHNS and CDR2 as SASEGT. The CDR3 runs 15 residues. After removal of 0 bases from V and 2 bases from J, the junction contained 1 base not matched to a gene. The CDR3 loop reads CASSEAGQGNQPQHF. The CDR3 DNA reads as TGTGCCAGCAGTGAAGCCGGACAGGGCAATCAGCCCCAGCATTTT.

The genes are TRBV7-9 and TRBJ1-2; D may be TRBD1 (6 bases). Germline V lookup: CDR1 SEHNR, CDR2 FQNEAQ (reference sequence). This CDR3 region has 16 residues. With 0 bases removed from V and 6 bases from J, the gap between germline ends came to 17 bases. The CDR3: CASSLARTQGRDGYTF. CDR3 coding DNA: TGTGCCAGCAGCTTAGCGCGGACCCAGGGGCGGGATGGCTACACCTTC.

The chain combines TRBV5-4 with TRBJ2-5; 10 nucleotides match TRBD1. The CDR3 is 17 amino acids. CDR1 is SGHNT, CDR2 YYREEE, per germline (reference sequence). V trimming: 4 bases; J trimming: 0 bases; junction bases outside the gene matches: 9. CDR3 sequence (DNA): TGTGCCAGCAGCACCGGGACAGGGGCTGCCAACCAAGAGACCCAGTACTTC. Translating gives CASSTGTGAANQETQYF.